These T cell receptor beta chains were read from a single sample in a study of blood T cell repertoires in COVID-19. Assay: immunoSEQ multiplex PCR; the TCRdb copy retains only in-frame clones and omits some. Of over 200,000 clones in the sample, around 93% are singletons; the top ten hold more than 1%. The sequencing input was PBMCs or T cells enriched from blood (not recorded which). The receptors stem from a human donor in a cohort exposed to, infected with or recovered from COVID-19 (not recorded which). The donor label of this sample is uncertain. The CDR3 runs from the conserved cysteine through the conserved F or W. The D gene is left open where the match is weak. Clone size appears in some rows only: once, few, many, or a class for an expanded clone.

CDR3 protein	CDR3 DNA	V gene	D gene	J gene	clone size
CASVESSGNTIYF	TGTGCCAGCGTTGAGAGCTCTGGAAACACCATATATTTT	TRBV2	.	TRBJ1-3	once
CASSFDRAGNTIYF	TGCGCCAGCAGCTTCGACAGGGCTGGAAACACCATATATTTT	TRBV5-1	TRBD1	TRBJ1-3	.
CAFLDSGPGELFF	TGTGCCTTCTTGGACAGCGGACCCGGGGAGCTGTTTTTT	TRBV30	.	TRBJ2-2	once
CASKNRAGLNTEAFF	TGTGCCAGTAAAAACCGGGCGGGACTGAACACTGAAGCTTTCTTT	TRBV19	.	TRBJ1-1	.
CASSRDRVETQYF	TGTGCCAGCAGCCGGGACAGGGTAGAGACCCAGTACTTC	TRBV7-2	TRBD1	TRBJ2-5	.
CASSTSGGRLYGYTF	TGTGCCAGCAGCACCTCCGGGGGGCGCCTCTATGGCTACACCTTC	TRBV7-9	.	TRBJ1-2	.
CASSPTGMNTEAFF	TGCGCCAGCAGCCCGACGGGGATGAACACTGAAGCTTTCTTT	TRBV5-1	.	TRBJ1-1	once
CASGGSTGGSETQYF	TGTGCCAGCGGCGGATCCACAGGGGGCTCGGAGACCCAGTACTTC	TRBV2	TRBD1	TRBJ2-5	.
CASSGTGTSYEQYF	TGTGCCAGCAGCGGGACCGGGACATCATACGAGCAGTACTTC	TRBV7-9	.	TRBJ2-7	.
CASSWKLATVSYNEQFF	TGTGCCAGCAGTTGGAAACTAGCTACTGTCTCCTACAATGAGCAGTTCTTC	TRBV6-2/TRBV6-3	.	TRBJ2-1	.
CASSLAQGGQYF	TGTGCCAGCAGCTTAGCTCAGGGGGGGCAGTATTTT	TRBV11-2	.	TRBJ2-3	few
CASSQEDQGNEQFF	TGCGCCAGCAGCCAAGAGGACCAGGGCAATGAGCAGTTCTTC	TRBV4-1	.	TRBJ2-1	.
CASSERGSTTKYF	TGTGCCAGCAGTGAAAGAGGATCGACGACGAAGTACTTC	TRBV6-1	.	TRBJ2-7	.
CASGLVLSGENQPQHF	TGTGCTAGTGGTTTGGTATTATCAGGGGAGAATCAGCCCCAGCATTTT	TRBV12-5	.	TRBJ1-5	.
CASSLEWRGGDTQYF	TGTGCCAGCAGCTTGGAATGGCGGGGGGGCGATACGCAGTATTTT	TRBV5-6	TRBD2	TRBJ2-3	.
CASSQSRIPDTQYF	TGTGCCAGCAGCCAATCGAGGATTCCAGATACGCAGTATTTT	TRBV16	.	TRBJ2-3	.
CASSRGQETFYNEQFF	TGTGCCAGCAGTCGTGGACAGGAAACCTTCTACAATGAGCAGTTCTTC	TRBV27	TRBD1	TRBJ2-1	.
CAWGGLTSGGNF	TGTGCCTGGGGAGGCCTGACTAGCGGGGGGAACTTC	TRBV30	TRBD2	TRBJ2-5	.
CASSIGAARQGIFEQYF	TGTGCCAGTAGTATAGGCGCCGCGAGACAGGGGATTTTCGAGCAGTACTTC	TRBV19	TRBD1	TRBJ2-7	.
CAWSVGRAYEQYF	TGTGCCTGGAGTGTGGGTCGGGCCTACGAGCAGTACTTC	TRBV30	.	TRBJ2-7	.
CATTPDGQGGADTQYF	TGCGCCACAACACCTGACGGACAGGGTGGCGCAGATACGCAGTATTTT	TRBV5-1	TRBD1	TRBJ2-3	once
CASSTLTVQETQYF	TGTGCCAGTAGTACCTTGACAGTCCAAGAGACCCAGTACTTC	TRBV19	.	TRBJ2-5	.
CASSLGTGGSYGYTF	TGTGCCAGCAGTCTGGGGACAGGGGGATCCTATGGCTACACCTTC	TRBV27	TRBD1	TRBJ1-2	.
CASSLAGDEQYF	TGTGCCAGCAGCCTAGCGGGCGACGAGCAGTACTTC	TRBV19	TRBD2	TRBJ2-7	.
CASRMGQNTEAFF	TGTGCCAGCAGAATGGGACAGAACACTGAAGCTTTCTTT	TRBV28	.	TRBJ1-1	.